These 14 T cell receptor beta chains originate from one sample sequenced in a study of CD8 T cells in ankylosing spondylitis. A single record per CDR3 protein comes from TCRdb applying MiXCR to the 5' RACE reads. The sample records approximately 200,000 distinct CDR3 sequences, roughly 13% being singletons. The sequencing sample was made of blood, either unsorted or a sorted T cell fraction (not recorded which). Every receptor here comes from a male donor with ankylosing spondylitis or in good health (not recorded which).

The table lists this clonotype with many counts. The chain has TRBV5-1 and TRBJ2-1; 8 bases match TRBD2. J gave up 7 bases and V 6 bases, and 12 bases lay outside the gene matches. This CDR3 has 15 residues. Germline V gene lookup returns CDR1 SGHRS and CDR2 YFSETQ. CDR3 protein: CASTRGGSMLNEQFF. The CDR3 DNA is TGCGCCAGCACCCGGGGGGGTTCGATGTTAAATGAGCAGTTCTTC.

The chain employs TRBV6-5 and TRBJ1-1; D uncertain. Germline V gene sequence: CDR1 MNHEY, CDR2 SVGAGI. V gave up 6 bases and J gave up 6 bases, with 11 bases separating them. The CDR3 consists of 12 residues. The CDR3 here is CASRGGLSEAFF. CDR3 in DNA: TGTGCCAGCAGGGGAGGCCTGTCTGAAGCTTTCTTT.

This clonotype has more than one count but fewer than ten. The chain has TRBV11-1 and TRBJ2-1; D gene unclear. CDR3 length equals 15 residues. Germline CDR1 and CDR2: SGHAT and FQDESV (reference sequence). Trimming took off 5 bases at V and 3 bases at J, with 14 bases between the two ends. As DNA, the CDR3 is TGTGCCAGCAGCCCAGAGGTTTGGGACTACAATGAGCAGTTCTTC. It specifies CASSPEVWDYNEQFF.

Here the CDR3 DNA reads TGTGCCAGTAGTACAATGACGCTCCTCTCTGGTGGTGGCTACACCTTC. This codes for CASSTMTLLSGGGYTF. V and J are TRBV19 and TRBJ1-2, with unresolved D. CDR3 length: 16 amino acids. The V gene lost 4 bases and the J gene lost 7 bases, with 22 bases spanning the gap. The germline CDR1 and CDR2 sequences are LNHDA and SQIVND (reference sequence). Combining the CDR3 with reference TRBV19 and TRBJ1-2 gives the whole variable domain DGGITQSPKYLFRKEGQNVTLSCEQNLNHDAMYWYRQDPGQGLRLIYYSQIVNDFQKGDIAEGYSVSREKKESFPLTVTSAQKNPTAFYLCASSTMTLLSGGGYTFGSGTRLTVV.

This clonotype was observed many times. The chain carries TRBV6-2 or TRBV6-3 and TRBJ2-7; D is uncertain. Germline assignment: CDR1 MNHEY and CDR2 SVGEGT. This CDR3 region has 13 residues. V was shortened by 3 bases and J by 2 bases, with 8 bases between the two germline ends. DNA for the CDR3: TGTGCCAGCAGTTATCAGATTACCTACGAGCAGTACTTC. Its protein is CASSYQITYEQYF.

This clonotype was observed a few times. The chain couples TRBV9 to TRBJ2-1, with 9 bases identical to TRBD2. There are 13 residues in the CDR3. Germline loops: CDR1 SGDLS, CDR2 YYNGEE. V lost 3 bases, J lost 9 bases, and 4 bases stayed unmatched. This chain's CDR3 is CASSGGGGSEQFF. For the CDR3, the DNA is TGTGCCAGCAGCGGCGGGGGGGGAAGTGAGCAGTTCTTC.

This clonotype appeared a few times. The chain links TRBV27 to TRBJ1-6; 9 bases line up with TRBD1. V lost 6 bases and J lost 10; bases outside the gene matches: 7. There are 14 residues in the CDR3. The germline V gene has CDR1 MNHEY and CDR2 SMNVEV (reference sequence). CDR3 DNA: TGTGCCAGCAGGCCAACAGGGGGCATGTCACCCCTCCACTTT. It encodes CASRPTGGMSPLHF.

A few counts support this clonotype. The rearrangement joins TRBV27 to TRBJ2-7, with D possibly being TRBD1 or TRBD2 (5 bases each). Germline V CDR1 and CDR2: MNHEY, SMNVEV (reference sequence). The length of the CDR3 is 13 residues. V dropped 6 bases and J dropped 4 bases, with 13 bases sitting between them. CDR3 sequence reads: CASSHGASYEQYF. CDR3 bases: TGTGCCAGCAGCCACGGGGCTTCGTACGAGCAGTACTTC.

This clonotype has ten or more counts. The V gene is TRBV6-4, the J gene TRBJ1-1; 7 bases align to TRBD1. The V gene's germline CDR1 is MRHNA and CDR2 SNTAGT. V shed 8 bases and J 6 bases; nucleotides not matched to a gene: 12. This CDR3 is 14 amino acids long. The CDR3 nucleotides read TGTGCCAGCGGAACAGGGGAAGCAGGCTCTGAAGCTTTCTTT. Translation gives CASGTGEAGSEAFF.

This clonotype appeared a few times. The V and J genes are TRBV5-1 and TRBJ1-2; D ambiguous. Germline loops: CDR1 SGHRS, CDR2 YFSETQ. Deletions cut 0 bases from V and 1 base from J, with 16 bases between. The length of the CDR3 is 17 residues. The CDR3 sequence is CASSLGLKRYDNYGYTF. In DNA form, the CDR3 reads TGCGCCAGCAGCTTGGGACTCAAACGCTATGATAACTATGGCTACACCTTC.

This clonotype was counted at least ten times. One junction end does not reproduce the germline sequence, and a read error may be involved. The chain carries TRBV20-1 and TRBJ2-7; TRBD2 agrees at 7 bases. The germline CDR1 and CDR2 sequences are DFQATT and SNEGSKA (reference sequence). This CDR3 is built from 12 residues. CDR3 amino acids: CSASGESYEQYF. CDR3 DNA sequence: TGCAGCGCTAGCGGAGAGTCCTACGAGCAGTACTTC.

This clonotype was counted only a few times. The chain couples TRBV20-1 to TRBJ2-3, with 11 nucleotides matching TRBD2. Germline V gene sequence: CDR1 DFQATT, CDR2 SNEGSKA (reference sequence). The CDR3 sequence is 13 residues long. The ends lost 2 bases at V and 5 bases at J; junction bases unmatched: 0. This CDR3 reads CSARTSGRDTQYF. The CDR3 DNA reads as TGCAGTGCTAGAACTAGCGGGAGAGATACGCAGTATTTT.

This clonotype was seen more than once but under ten times. This chain connects TRBV7-6 to TRBJ2-5; the match to TRBD2 covers 9 bases. CDR3 length: 16 residues. Trimming at V came to 3 bases and at J to 0 bases, leaving 5 bases not matched to a gene. Germline CDR1 reads SGHVS; CDR2 reads FNYEAQ. The CDR3 DNA is TGTGCCAGCAGCTTGAGGCGGGAGGGGTACCAAGAGACCCAGTACTTC. This sequence encodes CASSLRREGYQETQYF.

This clonotype was seen a few times. The chain couples TRBV3-1 to TRBJ2-4; 11 bases line up with TRBD2. This CDR3 has 17 residues. V gave up 5 bases and J gave up 0 bases; unmatched junction bases: 6. Germline assignment: CDR1 LGHDT and CDR2 YNNKEL (reference sequence). The DNA for the CDR3 is TGTGCCAGCAGCTCCGGGACTAGCGGACTAGCCAAAAACATTCAGTACTTC. Translation gives CASSSGTSGLAKNIQYF.